This is a list of T cell receptor beta chains from one sample in a study of identical twins. MiXCR, applied by TCRdb to the 5' RACE reads, yields one record per CDR3 protein. The profile shows about 1.7 million distinct CDR3 sequences, about 32% of them singletons. Specimen: cord blood. The receptors were sampled from a newborn girl in good health. Each CDR3 is given with its conserved first and last residue. The order of the fields is V gene, J gene, clone size, D gene, CDR3 DNA, CDR3 protein. The D gene is left open where the match is weak. Clone size, where shown, is once, few, many, or a class for clones that have expanded.

v_gene: TRBV6-6; j_gene: TRBJ1-3; abundance: NA; d_gene: NA; CDR3nt: TGTGCCAGCAGTTACTCGGTTGAGTCTGGGGCCGGAAACACCATATATTTT; CDR3aa: CASSYSVESGAGNTIYF
v_gene: TRBV20-1; j_gene: TRBJ2-7; abundance: NA; d_gene: TRBD2; CDR3nt: TGCAGTGCTAGCACCGGGACTAGGCTCTACGAGCAGTACTTC; CDR3aa: CSASTGTRLYEQYF
v_gene: TRBV7-9; j_gene: TRBJ2-1; abundance: NA; d_gene: NA; CDR3nt: TGTGCCAGCAGCTCTACCTGGGGCTATAACGATGAGCAGTTCTTC; CDR3aa: CASSSTWGYNDEQFF
v_gene: TRBV11-2; j_gene: TRBJ1-1; abundance: few; d_gene: NA; CDR3nt: TGTGCCAGCAGATACGAAAGCGGGGTCGCTGAAGCTTTCTTT; CDR3aa: CASRYESGVAEAFF
v_gene: TRBV2; j_gene: TRBJ1-2; abundance: NA; d_gene: NA; CDR3nt: TGTGCCAGCATAGAGGGGACAAGGGACACCTTC; CDR3aa: CASIEGTRDTF
v_gene: TRBV4-1; j_gene: TRBJ2-3; abundance: NA; d_gene: TRBD2; CDR3nt: TGCGCCAGCAGCCAAGGAGCGGGGGGGCCGATTGAAGATACGCAGTATTTT; CDR3aa: CASSQGAGGPIEDTQYF
v_gene: TRBV9; j_gene: TRBJ2-1; abundance: NA; d_gene: TRBD2; CDR3nt: TGTGCCAGCAGCCTTAGCGGGAGCGGGAGGGATGAGCAGTTCTTC; CDR3aa: CASSLSGSGRDEQFF
v_gene: TRBV6-6; j_gene: TRBJ2-7; abundance: NA; d_gene: NA; CDR3nt: TGTGCCAGCACTCTTCAAGGGGGCTCCTACGAGCAGTACTTC; CDR3aa: CASTLQGGSYEQYF
v_gene: TRBV28; j_gene: TRBJ2-5; abundance: few; d_gene: NA; CDR3nt: TGTGCCAGCAGTGATGTTCAGGGTAAAGAGACCCAGTACTTC; CDR3aa: CASSDVQGKETQYF
v_gene: TRBV6-5; j_gene: TRBJ2-1; abundance: many; d_gene: TRBD1; CDR3nt: TGTGCCAGCAGTTACCGGGACAGCTCCTACAATGAGCAGTTCTTC; CDR3aa: CASSYRDSSYNEQFF
v_gene: TRBV29-1; j_gene: TRBJ2-7; abundance: few; d_gene: NA; CDR3nt: TGCAGCGTTGTCCGTGCCAGCCACACGAGCTCCTACGAGCAGTACTTC; CDR3aa: CSVVRASHTSSYEQYF
v_gene: TRBV5-1; j_gene: TRBJ2-2; abundance: NA; d_gene: NA; CDR3nt: TGCGCCAGCAGTTCCCCGAACCCGACCGGGGAGCTGTTTTTT; CDR3aa: CASSSPNPTGELFF
v_gene: TRBV7-9; j_gene: TRBJ1-1; abundance: once; d_gene: TRBD1; CDR3nt: TGTGCCAGCAGCTTAATGGCGACAGGGGGAAAATATGACACTGAAGCTTTCTTT; CDR3aa: CASSLMATGGKYDTEAFF
v_gene: TRBV12-3/TRBV12-4; j_gene: TRBJ2-1; abundance: few; d_gene: TRBD2; CDR3nt: TGTGCCAGCAGTTTATGGGTAGCGGGAGGTCCCTACAATGAGCAGTTCTTC; CDR3aa: CASSLWVAGGPYNEQFF
v_gene: TRBV2; j_gene: TRBJ2-7; abundance: NA; d_gene: NA; CDR3nt: TGTGCCAGCAGTGAGTGGGGCAGCTCCTACAATGAGCAGTACTTC; CDR3aa: CASSEWGSSYNEQYF
v_gene: TRBV4-1; j_gene: TRBJ1-6; abundance: few; d_gene: NA; CDR3nt: TGCGCCAGCAGCCAAGAACGGTCATGGGGGGGGCATTCACCCCTCCACTTT; CDR3aa: CASSQERSWGGHSPLHF
v_gene: TRBV7-9; j_gene: TRBJ1-1; abundance: NA; d_gene: NA; CDR3nt: TGTGCCAGCAGCCCCGACAACCCTGAAGCTTTCTTT; CDR3aa: CASSPDNPEAFF
v_gene: TRBV10-2; j_gene: TRBJ2-5; abundance: few; d_gene: NA; CDR3nt: TGCGCCAGCAGTGGACCCCGCGGGAAGACCCAGTACTTC; CDR3aa: CASSGPRGKTQYF
v_gene: TRBV27; j_gene: TRBJ2-3; abundance: NA; d_gene: NA; CDR3nt: TGTGCCAGCAGTTTATTCCCGCATAACGCACGGGGTAGTACAGATACGCAGTATTTT; CDR3aa: CASSLFPHNARGSTDTQYF
v_gene: TRBV9; j_gene: TRBJ2-7; abundance: NA; d_gene: TRBD1; CDR3nt: TGTGCCAGCAGCGTAGGACAGGGGGCCTTGTACGAGCAGTACTTC; CDR3aa: CASSVGQGALYEQYF
v_gene: TRBV4-2; j_gene: TRBJ2-1; abundance: few; d_gene: TRBD2; CDR3nt: TGTGCCAGCAGCCAATCGCCTAGCGGGTACTCCTACAATGAGCAGTTCTTC; CDR3aa: CASSQSPSGYSYNEQFF
v_gene: TRBV29-1; j_gene: TRBJ2-3; abundance: many; d_gene: NA; CDR3nt: TGCAGCGTTGAAGTTGGCGATACGCAGTATTTT; CDR3aa: CSVEVGDTQYF
v_gene: TRBV12-3/TRBV12-4; j_gene: TRBJ2-1; abundance: NA; d_gene: NA; CDR3nt: TGCGCCAGCAGTCTCGAAGGACAGAATACGCAAGAGACCCAGTTCTTC; CDR3aa: CASSLEGQNTQETQFF
v_gene: TRBV5-1; j_gene: TRBJ1-2; abundance: NA; d_gene: TRBD1; CDR3nt: TGCGCCAGCAGCTTGTGGGACAGGGGAGGAGGCTACACCTTC; CDR3aa: CASSLWDRGGGYTF
v_gene: TRBV20-1; j_gene: TRBJ1-2; abundance: once; d_gene: NA; CDR3nt: TGCAGTGCTAGAGATAGTGGGGGGACGGGAAGAAACTATGGCTACACCTTC; CDR3aa: CSARDSGGTGRNYGYTF
v_gene: TRBV29-1; j_gene: TRBJ2-2; abundance: few; d_gene: NA; CDR3nt: TGCAGCGTTGTGGGGACATGGGGCGGGGAGCTGTTTTTT; CDR3aa: CSVVGTWGGELFF
v_gene: TRBV7-6; j_gene: TRBJ2-3; abundance: NA; d_gene: TRBD2; CDR3nt: TGTGCCAGCAGCTTTAGCGGGAGCCTCACAGATACGCAGTATTTT; CDR3aa: CASSFSGSLTDTQYF
v_gene: TRBV19; j_gene: TRBJ2-1; abundance: few; d_gene: TRBD2; CDR3nt: TGTGCCAGTCACCCTAGCGGGAAAAATGAGCAGTTCTTC; CDR3aa: CASHPSGKNEQFF
v_gene: TRBV28; j_gene: TRBJ2-3; abundance: few; d_gene: NA; CDR3nt: TGTGCCAGCAGTCCCTGGACGGATTGGTTTTGGGGAGATACGCAGTATTTT; CDR3aa: CASSPWTDWFWGDTQYF
v_gene: TRBV5-5; j_gene: TRBJ1-2; abundance: NA; d_gene: NA; CDR3nt: TGTGCCAGCCCCCTTCCCTTGGACTGGCAGGGCCACACAAACTATGGCTACACCTTC; CDR3aa: CASPLPLDWQGHTNYGYTF
v_gene: TRBV4-2; j_gene: TRBJ2-1; abundance: many; d_gene: NA; CDR3nt: TGTGCCAGCAGCCCCCATGCGTCGCGGGAGCAGTTCTTC; CDR3aa: CASSPHASREQFF
v_gene: TRBV28; j_gene: TRBJ2-7; abundance: NA; d_gene: TRBD1; CDR3nt: TGTGCCAGCAACGGACAGGGGTACGAGCAGTACTTC; CDR3aa: CASNGQGYEQYF
v_gene: TRBV30; j_gene: TRBJ2-1; abundance: NA; d_gene: TRBD2; CDR3nt: TGTGCCTGGGCGAGGACTAGGGTTGAGCACTTCTTC; CDR3aa: CAWARTRVEHFF
v_gene: TRBV7-9; j_gene: TRBJ2-4; abundance: NA; d_gene: TRBD2; CDR3nt: TGTGCCAGCAGCCACATACTTCGACTAGCGGGCTATGGCAAAAACATTCAGTACTTC; CDR3aa: CASSHILRLAGYGKNIQYF
v_gene: TRBV29-1; j_gene: TRBJ1-1; abundance: few; d_gene: TRBD1; CDR3nt: TGCAGCGTCAAGGGGGACAGGGACACTGAAGCTTTCTTT; CDR3aa: CSVKGDRDTEAFF
v_gene: TRBV2; j_gene: TRBJ2-1; abundance: NA; d_gene: TRBD2; CDR3nt: TGTGCCAGCACGATCGAAGCGGGAAGGGAGCAGTTCTTC; CDR3aa: CASTIEAGREQFF
v_gene: TRBV6-2/TRBV6-3; j_gene: TRBJ2-7; abundance: NA; d_gene: TRBD1; CDR3nt: TGTGCCACCCGGGACAGGGAGCTCTACGAGCAGTACTTC; CDR3aa: CATRDRELYEQYF
v_gene: TRBV7-2; j_gene: TRBJ1-1; abundance: few; d_gene: TRBD1; CDR3nt: TGTGCCAGCAGCTTACGGTCCGGGACAGCAGGGGGGACTGAAGCTTTCTTT; CDR3aa: CASSLRSGTAGGTEAFF
v_gene: TRBV2; j_gene: TRBJ1-2; abundance: few; d_gene: NA; CDR3nt: TGTGCCAGCAGTGAATCGTGGCACCCGTATGGCTACACCTTC; CDR3aa: CASSESWHPYGYTF
v_gene: TRBV6-5; j_gene: TRBJ2-7; abundance: few; d_gene: NA; CDR3nt: TGTGCCAGCAGTTACACTTCAGGGGATTGGGACGAGCAGTACTTC; CDR3aa: CASSYTSGDWDEQYF
v_gene: TRBV10-3; j_gene: TRBJ2-3; abundance: many; d_gene: NA; CDR3nt: TGTGCCATCGATCGGGGTCCAGATACGCAGTATTTT; CDR3aa: CAIDRGPDTQYF
v_gene: TRBV29-1; j_gene: TRBJ2-3; abundance: few; d_gene: NA; CDR3nt: TGCAGCGTTGAAGATCACTACCCTAGGGGTGGGCAGTATTTT; CDR3aa: CSVEDHYPRGGQYF
v_gene: TRBV29-1; j_gene: TRBJ2-7; abundance: many; d_gene: TRBD1; CDR3nt: TGCAGCGTTGTCGGACAGGGGGGCTCCTACGAGCAGTACTTC; CDR3aa: CSVVGQGGSYEQYF
v_gene: TRBV3-1; j_gene: TRBJ2-5; abundance: many; d_gene: TRBD2; CDR3nt: TGTGCCAGCAGCCAAGTCTTGACTAGCGGGGGGAGATATCGAGAGACCCAGTACTTC; CDR3aa: CASSQVLTSGGRYRETQYF
v_gene: TRBV12-3/TRBV12-4; j_gene: TRBJ2-5; abundance: NA; d_gene: TRBD2; CDR3nt: TGTGCCAGCAGTTTCGGACTAGCGAACCAAGAGACCCAGTACTTC; CDR3aa: CASSFGLANQETQYF
v_gene: TRBV20-1; j_gene: TRBJ2-2; abundance: NA; d_gene: TRBD2; CDR3nt: TGCAGTGCTAACCCGGGACTAGCGGACACCGGGGAGCTGTTTTTT; CDR3aa: CSANPGLADTGELFF
v_gene: TRBV20-1; j_gene: TRBJ2-7; abundance: NA; d_gene: TRBD2; CDR3nt: TGCAGTGCTAGGGAGCATCAAACTAGCGGTTTCTCCTACGAGCAGTACTTC; CDR3aa: CSAREHQTSGFSYEQYF
v_gene: TRBV9; j_gene: TRBJ1-1; abundance: once; d_gene: NA; CDR3nt: TGTGCCAGCAGCGTAGGCCGACACATGAACACTGAAGCTTTCTTT; CDR3aa: CASSVGRHMNTEAFF
v_gene: TRBV20-1; j_gene: TRBJ2-7; abundance: NA; d_gene: TRBD2; CDR3nt: TGCAGTGCTCTGGGACTAGCTTCCCCTGAGCAGTACTTC; CDR3aa: CSALGLASPEQYF
v_gene: TRBV18; j_gene: TRBJ2-5; abundance: once; d_gene: NA; CDR3nt: TGTGCCAGCTCACCACCGTCGTTGTTCCGGGAGACCCAGTACTTC; CDR3aa: CASSPPSLFRETQYF
v_gene: TRBV12-3/TRBV12-4; j_gene: TRBJ1-1; abundance: NA; d_gene: NA; CDR3nt: TGTGCCACTTCGGGTTTTCCTGAAGCTTTCTTT; CDR3aa: CATSGFPEAFF
v_gene: TRBV3-1; j_gene: TRBJ2-7; abundance: few; d_gene: TRBD2; CDR3nt: TGTGCCAGCAGCCAGGGACTAGCGGCCAACGAGCAGTACTTC; CDR3aa: CASSQGLAANEQYF
v_gene: TRBV28; j_gene: TRBJ1-4; abundance: NA; d_gene: NA; CDR3nt: TGTGCCAGCACCCCGGACATTCCTGGCGAAAAACTGTTTTTT; CDR3aa: CASTPDIPGEKLFF
v_gene: TRBV12-3/TRBV12-4; j_gene: TRBJ2-3; abundance: NA; d_gene: NA; CDR3nt: TGTGCCAGCAGTTTCGCTCAGGGGAGCACAGATACGCAGTATTTT; CDR3aa: CASSFAQGSTDTQYF
v_gene: TRBV14; j_gene: TRBJ2-5; abundance: many; d_gene: NA; CDR3nt: TGTGCCAGCAGCGATCTTTCAGGAGGGTCCCAAGAGACCCAGTACTTC; CDR3aa: CASSDLSGGSQETQYF
v_gene: TRBV7-2; j_gene: TRBJ2-5; abundance: NA; d_gene: NA; CDR3nt: TGTGCCAGCAGCATGACTACGTACCAAGAGACCCAGTACTTC; CDR3aa: CASSMTTYQETQYF
v_gene: TRBV4-1; j_gene: TRBJ2-1; abundance: NA; d_gene: NA; CDR3nt: TGCGCCAGCAGCCACCCCCAAGGGCAGCTTAATGAGCAGTTCTTC; CDR3aa: CASSHPQGQLNEQFF
v_gene: TRBV7-7; j_gene: TRBJ1-2; abundance: NA; d_gene: TRBD1; CDR3nt: TGTGCTAGCAGTGCATGGGGCGGCAGGGGGCTCGGCTACACCTTC; CDR3aa: CASSAWGGRGLGYTF
v_gene: TRBV5-1; j_gene: TRBJ2-5; abundance: few; d_gene: NA; CDR3nt: TGCGCCAGCAGCTTGTCTGTCGAGTTCGGCGATGAGCAGTACTTC; CDR3aa: CASSLSVEFGDEQYF